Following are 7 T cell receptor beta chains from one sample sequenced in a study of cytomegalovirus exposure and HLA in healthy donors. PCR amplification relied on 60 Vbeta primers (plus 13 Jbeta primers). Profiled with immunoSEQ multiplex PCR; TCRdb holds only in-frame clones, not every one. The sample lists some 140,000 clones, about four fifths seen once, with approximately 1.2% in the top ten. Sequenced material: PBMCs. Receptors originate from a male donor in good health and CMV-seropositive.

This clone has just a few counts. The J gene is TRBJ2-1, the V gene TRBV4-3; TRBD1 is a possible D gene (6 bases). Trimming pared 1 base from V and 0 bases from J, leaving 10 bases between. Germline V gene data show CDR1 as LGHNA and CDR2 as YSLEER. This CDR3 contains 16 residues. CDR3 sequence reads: CASSQARGLSYNEQFF. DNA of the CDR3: TGCGCCAGCAGCCAAGCCAGGGGCCTCTCCTACAATGAGCAGTTCTTC.

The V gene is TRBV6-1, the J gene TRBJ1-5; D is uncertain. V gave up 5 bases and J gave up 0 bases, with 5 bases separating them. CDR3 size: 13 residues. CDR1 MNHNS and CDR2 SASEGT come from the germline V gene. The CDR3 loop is CASSYYSNQPQHF. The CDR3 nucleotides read TGTGCCAGCAGTTATTATAGCAATCAGCCCCAGCATTTT.

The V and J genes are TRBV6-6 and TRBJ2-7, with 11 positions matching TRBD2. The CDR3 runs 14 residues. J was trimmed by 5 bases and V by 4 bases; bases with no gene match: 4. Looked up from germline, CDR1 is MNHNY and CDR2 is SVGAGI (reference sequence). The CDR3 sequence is CASSFSGGANEQYF. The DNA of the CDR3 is TGTGCCAGCAGTTTTAGCGGGGGGGCCAACGAGCAGTACTTC.

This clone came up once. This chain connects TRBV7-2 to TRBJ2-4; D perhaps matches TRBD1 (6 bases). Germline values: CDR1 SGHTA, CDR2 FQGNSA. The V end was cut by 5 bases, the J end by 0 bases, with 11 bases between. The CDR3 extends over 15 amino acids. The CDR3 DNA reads TGTGCCAGCAGCCGGACAGCACTAGCCAAAAACATTCAGTACTTC. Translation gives CASSRTALAKNIQYF. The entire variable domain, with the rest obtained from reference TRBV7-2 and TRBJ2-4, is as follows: GAGVSQSPSNKVTEKGKDVELRCDPISGHTALYWYRQSLGQGLEFLIYFQGNSAPDKSGLPSDRFSAERTGGSVSTLTIQRTQQEDSAVYLCASSRTALAKNIQYFGAGTRLSVL.

The CDR3 here is CASSKTSGAYNEQFF. The CDR3 region has the DNA TGTGCCAGCAGCAAGACTAGCGGGGCTTACAATGAGCAGTTCTTC. This rearrangement joins TRBV7-3 to TRBJ2-1, with 11 bases lining up with TRBD2. J lost 4 bases, V lost 5 bases, and 4 bases had no gene match. The CDR3 runs to 15 residues. Germline CDR1 reads SGHTA; CDR2 reads FQGTGA.

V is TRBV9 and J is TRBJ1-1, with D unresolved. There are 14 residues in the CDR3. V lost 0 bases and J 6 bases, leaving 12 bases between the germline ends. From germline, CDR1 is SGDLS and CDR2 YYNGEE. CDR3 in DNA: TGTGCCAGCAGCGTAGGAGGCAGTACCCCTGAAGCTTTCTTT. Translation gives CASSVGGSTPEAFF. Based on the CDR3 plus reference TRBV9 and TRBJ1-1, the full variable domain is DSGVTQTPKHLITATGQRVTLRCSPRSGDLSVYWYQQSLDQGLQFLIQYYNGEERAKGNILERFSAQQFPDLHSELNLSSLELGDSALYFCASSVGGSTPEAFFGQGTRLTVV.

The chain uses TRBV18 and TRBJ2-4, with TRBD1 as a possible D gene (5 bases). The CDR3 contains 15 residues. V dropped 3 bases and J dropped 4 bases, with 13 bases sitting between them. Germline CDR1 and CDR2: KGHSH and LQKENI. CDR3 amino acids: CASSPQLTEKNIQYF. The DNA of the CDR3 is TGTGCCAGCTCACCTCAATTGACAGAGAAAAACATTCAGTACTTC.